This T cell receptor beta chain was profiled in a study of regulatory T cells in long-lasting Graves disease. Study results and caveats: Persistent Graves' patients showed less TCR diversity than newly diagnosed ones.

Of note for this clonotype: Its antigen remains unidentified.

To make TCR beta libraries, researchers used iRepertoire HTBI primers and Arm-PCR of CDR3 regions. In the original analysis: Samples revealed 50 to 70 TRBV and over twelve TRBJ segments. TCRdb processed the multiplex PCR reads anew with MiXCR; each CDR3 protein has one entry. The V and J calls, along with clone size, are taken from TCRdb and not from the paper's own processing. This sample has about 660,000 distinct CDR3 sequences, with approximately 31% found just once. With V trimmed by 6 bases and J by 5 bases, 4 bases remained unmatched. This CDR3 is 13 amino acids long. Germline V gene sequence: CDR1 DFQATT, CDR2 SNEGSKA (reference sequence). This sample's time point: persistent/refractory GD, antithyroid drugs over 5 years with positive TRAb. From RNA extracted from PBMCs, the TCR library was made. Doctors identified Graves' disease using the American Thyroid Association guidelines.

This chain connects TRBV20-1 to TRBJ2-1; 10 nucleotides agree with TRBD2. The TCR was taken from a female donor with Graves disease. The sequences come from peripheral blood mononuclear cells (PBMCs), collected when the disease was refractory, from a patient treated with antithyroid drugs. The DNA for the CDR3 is TGCAGTGCCACGGGACTAGCGAACAATGAGCAGTTCTTC. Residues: CSATGLANNEQFF.